These 20 T cell receptor beta chains were sequenced from one sample in a study of T cell responses to AZD1222 COVID-19 vaccine. The method was immunoSEQ multiplex PCR; TCRdb's version includes in-frame clones alone and lacks a portion of them. The table includes about 160,000 clones, under 95% detected once. The source was peripheral blood, collected on day 0 of MenACWY control vaccination. The receptor set was obtained from an adult in good health.

This clone was detected only a few times. V and J are TRBV4-1 and TRBJ2-1; D is perhaps TRBD1 (5 bases). The length of the CDR3 is 15 residues. V was cut by 0 bases and J by 9 bases, with 15 bases left in between. Germline CDR1 reads MGHRA; CDR2 reads YSYEKL. The CDR3 region has the DNA TGCGCCAGCAGCCAAGATGAAGGGGCGCGTGGTGAGCAGTTCTTC. Translation gives CASSQDEGARGEQFF.

The J gene is TRBJ1-1, the V gene TRBV7-8; 7 bases agree with TRBD1. There are 13 residues in the CDR3. V dropped 6 bases and J dropped 3; count of bases not matched to a gene: 4. Germline V CDR1 and CDR2: SGHVS, FQNEAQ. For the CDR3, the DNA is TGTGCCAGCAGGTCCGGGACAGACACTGAAGCTTTCTTT. It specifies CASRSGTDTEAFF.

V is TRBV11-2 and J is TRBJ2-3; D remains unclear. The V gene's germline CDR1 is SGHAT and CDR2 FQNNGV. The V gene lost 1 base and the J gene lost 0 bases, with 14 bases spanning the gap. The CDR3 totals 17 residues. Written as DNA, the CDR3 is TGTGCCAGCAGCTTAGTCCCCGTCGGGTTTAGCACAGATACGCAGTATTTT. Its translation: CASSLVPVGFSTDTQYF. The full variable domain, its missing parts supplied by reference TRBV11-2 and TRBJ2-3, is EAGVAQSPRYKIIEKRQSVAFWCNPISGHATLYWYQQILGQGPKLLIQFQNNGVVDDSQLPKDRFSAERLKGVDSTLKIQPAKLEDSAVYLCASSLVPVGFSTDTQYFGPGTRLTVL.

The chain couples TRBV27 to TRBJ1-2; a weak D match, TRBD1 (6 bases). This CDR3 is 13 amino acids long. V was trimmed by 5 bases and J by 6 bases, leaving 13 bases between them. Germline V CDR1 and CDR2: MNHEY, SMNVEV (reference sequence). CDR3 amino acids: CASSLQGLDGYTF. The CDR3 DNA is TGTGCCAGCAGTCTACAGGGTTTAGATGGCTACACCTTC.

The chain joins TRBV4-3 to TRBJ1-5, with D hard to call. The CDR3 is 13 amino acids. The V gene lost 0 bases and the J gene lost 6 bases, with 6 bases spanning the gap. Germline V CDR1 and CDR2: LGHNA, YSLEER. CDR3 residues: CASSQDGFQPQHF. DNA for the CDR3: TGCGCCAGCAGCCAAGATGGCTTTCAGCCCCAGCATTTT.

The J gene is TRBJ2-5, the V gene TRBV5-1; 7 bases match TRBD1. With 4 bases clipped from V and 1 base from J, the junction kept 10 bases outside the gene matches. Germline V lookup: CDR1 SGHRS, CDR2 YFSETQ. CDR3 length: 16 residues. The CDR3 here is CASSRASRTGQETQYF. CDR3 nucleotides: TGCGCCAGCAGCAGGGCTTCAAGGACAGGCCAAGAGACCCAGTACTTC.

The chain is built from TRBV10-3 and TRBJ1-5; D is possibly TRBD1 (5 bases). Germline V gives CDR1 ENHRY, CDR2 SYGVKD. CDR3 length: 13 residues. V lost 11 bases, J lost 5 bases, and 16 bases lay in between. In DNA form, the CDR3 reads TGTGCCTCGAGGGCAGGGCCCGATCAGCCCCAGCATTTT. Amino acids: CASRAGPDQPQHF.

V usage is TRBV27 and J usage is TRBJ1-1; D perhaps matches TRBD1 (6 bases). Trimming took off 4 bases at V and 5 bases at J, with 11 bases between the two ends. The length of the CDR3 is 13 residues. The germline gives CDR1 MNHEY, CDR2 SMNVEV (reference sequence). For the CDR3, the DNA is TGTGCCAGCAGTTATTTCGGACAGACTGAAGCTTTCTTT. Translated, it gives CASSYFGQTEAFF.

The chain recombines TRBV11-3 with TRBJ2-1; D possibly corresponds to TRBD1 (6 bases). The germline CDR1 and CDR2 sequences are SGHNT and YENEEA. The CDR3 has 14 amino acids. Trimming removed 5 bases from V and 9 bases from J, with 17 bases in between. The CDR3 coding sequence is TGTGCCAGCAGCCAAGGGGGAACAGTTGGTGAGCAGTTCTTC. It codes for CASSQGGTVGEQFF.

The gene calls are TRBV24-1 and TRBJ1-2, with 11 nucleotides matching TRBD1. The CDR3 runs to 16 residues. The V segment lost 3 bases and the J segment 6 bases; nucleotides outside the gene matches: 8. Germline V gene sequence: CDR1 KGHDR, CDR2 SFDVKD. CDR3 sequence (DNA): TGTGCCACCAGTGATCGAATCCCGGGACAGGGGGATGGCTACACCTTC. Translated: CATSDRIPGQGDGYTF.

The chain couples TRBV9 to TRBJ2-1, with D perhaps matching TRBD2 (5 bases). The CDR3 loop spans 15 amino acids. V lost 4 bases and J lost 3, with 14 bases in between. Germline lookup yields CDR1 SGDLS and CDR2 YYNGEE. CDR3 protein: CASSPRRVDYNEQFF. The CDR3 coding sequence is TGTGCCAGCAGCCCGAGGCGGGTTGACTACAATGAGCAGTTCTTC. The complete variable domain, with remaining parts taken from reference TRBV9 and TRBJ2-1, reads DSGVTQTPKHLITATGQRVTLRCSPRSGDLSVYWYQQSLDQGLQFLIQYYNGEERAKGNILERFSAQQFPDLHSELNLSSLELGDSALYFCASSPRRVDYNEQFFGPGTRLTVL.

This chain links TRBV11-2 with TRBJ2-1; 9 bases are shared with TRBD2. The V gene end was trimmed by 4 bases and the J gene end by 9 bases; junction bases not matched to a gene: 16. CDR1 and CDR2 from the germline V gene are SGHAT and FQNNGV. The CDR3 totals 17 residues. CDR3 nucleotide sequence: TGTGCCAGCAGCTACTCTGAGATAGCGGGAGTTTGGGCTGAGCAGTTCTTC. It codes for CASSYSEIAGVWAEQFF.

The J gene is TRBJ1-1, the V gene TRBV28, with D tentatively TRBD1 (5 bases). Germline V gene lookup returns CDR1 MDHEN and CDR2 SYDVKM. V shed 3 bases and J shed 4 bases, with 12 bases lying between them. The CDR3 loop spans 14 amino acids. This CDR3 reads CASSFQGSPTEAFF. CDR3 sequence (DNA): TGTGCCAGCAGTTTCCAGGGATCTCCCACTGAAGCTTTCTTT. Using reference TRBV28 and TRBJ1-1 for the parts outside the CDR3, the full variable domain is DVKVTQSSRYLVKRTGEKVFLECVQDMDHENMFWYRQDPGLGLRLIYFSYDVKMKEKGDIPEGYSVSREKKERFSLILESASTNQTSMYLCASSFQGSPTEAFFGQGTRLTVV.

This chain uses TRBV29-1 with TRBJ1-3, with D hard to call. Germline CDR1 SQVTM, CDR2 ANQGSEA. The CDR3 spans 14 residues. Trimming took 6 bases from V and 0 from J, leaving 12 bases between them. The CDR3 sequence is CSVHSGNSGNTIYF. In nucleotides, the CDR3 is TGCAGCGTGCACTCAGGAAACTCTGGAAACACCATATATTTT.

The gene calls are TRBV29-1 and TRBJ1-3; D is unclear. The ends were cut back, 4 bases at V and 2 bases at J, with 9 bases in the middle. Germline CDR1 and CDR2: SQVTM and ANQGSEA. The CDR3 is 13 amino acids. The CDR3 DNA is TGCAGCGTTGCTCGGACTGCTGGAAACACCATATATTTT. Translation: CSVARTAGNTIYF. The whole variable domain, filled in from reference TRBV29-1 and TRBJ1-3, reads SAVISQKPSRDICQRGTSLTIQCQVDSQVTMMFWYRQQPGQSLTLIATANQGSEATYESGFVIDKFPISRPNLTFSTLTVSNMSPEDSSIYLCSVARTAGNTIYFGEGSWLTVV.

The V gene is TRBV5-6, the J gene TRBJ1-1, with TRBD1 as a possible D gene (6 bases). V was clipped by 3 bases and J by 2 bases, with 11 bases between them. The CDR3 spans 14 residues. Germline CDR1 reads SGHDT; CDR2 reads YYEEEE. The CDR3 region is CASSSVTGNTEAFF. The CDR3 DNA is TGTGCCAGCAGCTCCGTGACAGGAAACACTGAAGCTTTCTTT.

V gene TRBV2 combines with J gene TRBJ1-1; D unclear. V was cut by 4 bases and J by 4 bases, with 10 bases left in between. The CDR3 contains 13 residues. The germline gives CDR1 SNHLY, CDR2 FYNNEI. This CDR3 is CASSAREGTEAFF. CDR3 nucleotides: TGTGCCAGCAGTGCCCGGGAGGGCACTGAAGCTTTCTTT.

This sequence joins TRBV19 and TRBJ2-5, with D possibly matching TRBD2 (6 bases). This CDR3 is built from 16 residues. The V gene lost 4 bases and the J gene lost 4 bases, with 19 bases spanning the gap. Per germline, CDR1 LNHDA and CDR2 SQIVND (reference sequence). CDR3 amino acids: CASSNPHRQGGETQYF. The CDR3 region has the DNA TGTGCCAGTAGTAACCCCCACAGGCAGGGAGGAGAGACCCAGTACTTC.

This rearrangement joins TRBV2 to TRBJ2-2; 10 bases match TRBD2. The CDR3 is 15 residues long. The germline gives CDR1 SNHLY, CDR2 FYNNEI. V lost 7 bases and J lost 6; bases outside the gene matches: 8. The CDR3: CASTRTSGSPGELFF. The CDR3 coding sequence is TGTGCCAGCACCCGGACTAGCGGTAGCCCCGGGGAGCTGTTTTTT.

The chain recombines TRBV7-2 with TRBJ1-4; 7 bases map to TRBD1. Losses at the gene ends were 1 base for V and 8 bases for J; bases not matched to a gene: 7. Germline V lookup: CDR1 SGHTA, CDR2 FQGNSA. The CDR3 sequence is 15 residues long. The CDR3 sequence: CASSLVPGGDEKLFF. The CDR3 DNA is TGTGCCAGCAGCTTAGTCCCAGGGGGGGACGAAAAACTGTTTTTT.